This is a list of T cell receptor beta chains from one sample in a study of cytomegalovirus exposure and HLA in healthy donors. The repertoire was sequenced with immunoSEQ multiplex PCR; TCRdb's copy has only in-frame clones and lacks some. The data show around 120,000 clones, 70% to 90% seen once. The sequenced sample consisted of PBMCs. The receptors derive from a woman aged 18-29 years in good health and CMV-seronegative. CDR3s include the opening cysteine and the closing phenylalanine or tryptophan. D genes are given only for firm matches.

V gene,D gene,J gene,CDR3 DNA,CDR3 protein
TRBV10-3,-,TRBJ1-2,TGTGCCATCAAGATACCCGGGTCGGTCTATGGCTACACCTTC,CAIKIPGSVYGYTF
TRBV4-1,TRBD1,TRBJ2-7,TGCGCCAGCAGCGGCAGACAGGGAATCTACGAGCAGTACTTC,CASSGRQGIYEQYF
TRBV6-1,TRBD1,TRBJ2-7,TGTGCCAGCAGGCTACAGGGGGCCTACGAGCAGTACTTC,CASRLQGAYEQYF
TRBV15,-,TRBJ1-5,TGTGCCACCAGCAGACAGGGAAGCAATCAGCCCCAGCATTTT,CATSRQGSNQPQHF
TRBV6-6,TRBD1,TRBJ1-3,TGTGCCAGCAGCCGACAGGGAGTCTCTGGAAACACCATATATTTT,CASSRQGVSGNTIYF
TRBV9,-,TRBJ2-2,TGTGCCAGCAGCGTGGGGGGTGTAGGGAGGACCGGGGAGCTGTTTTTT,CASSVGGVGRTGELFF
TRBV5-4,TRBD2,TRBJ2-3,TGTGCCAGCAGCTGGGGACTAGCGGACGCCGATACGCAGTATTTT,CASSWGLADADTQYF
TRBV27,-,TRBJ2-1,TGTGCCAGCAGTTTGCTCGGAGAACGATACAATGAGCAGTTCTTC,CASSLLGERYNEQFF
TRBV19,-,TRBJ2-3,TGTGCCAGCCGGGGTTGGGCAGGTACGCAGTATTTT,CASRGWAGTQYF
TRBV28,-,TRBJ2-6,TGTGCCAGCAGTTTAGGGGGGGCCCCCCTCTCTGGGGCCAACGTCCTGACTTTC,CASSLGGAPLSGANVLTF
TRBV18,TRBD1,TRBJ1-2,TGTGCCAGCTCATCGGGACAGACTAACTATGGCTACACCTTC,CASSSGQTNYGYTF
TRBV6-5,-,TRBJ2-2,TGTGCCAGCAGTTACGAACAGCTAAACACCGGGGAGCTGTTTTTT,CASSYEQLNTGELFF
TRBV13,TRBD2,TRBJ2-1,TGTGCCAGCAGCTCCCAGCGGGAGACGTTCAATGAGCAGTTCTTC,CASSSQRETFNEQFF
TRBV19,-,TRBJ2-1,TGTGCCAGTAGTAAACTACAGGGTGGTCGGTCCTACAATGAGCAGTTCTTC,CASSKLQGGRSYNEQFF
TRBV2,-,TRBJ1-1,TGTGCCAGCAGTGTAGTAATGAACACTGAAGCTTTCTTT,CASSVVMNTEAFF
TRBV19,-,TRBJ1-5,TGTGCCAGTAGTAGACAGGGCAATCAGCCCCAGCATTTT,CASSRQGNQPQHF